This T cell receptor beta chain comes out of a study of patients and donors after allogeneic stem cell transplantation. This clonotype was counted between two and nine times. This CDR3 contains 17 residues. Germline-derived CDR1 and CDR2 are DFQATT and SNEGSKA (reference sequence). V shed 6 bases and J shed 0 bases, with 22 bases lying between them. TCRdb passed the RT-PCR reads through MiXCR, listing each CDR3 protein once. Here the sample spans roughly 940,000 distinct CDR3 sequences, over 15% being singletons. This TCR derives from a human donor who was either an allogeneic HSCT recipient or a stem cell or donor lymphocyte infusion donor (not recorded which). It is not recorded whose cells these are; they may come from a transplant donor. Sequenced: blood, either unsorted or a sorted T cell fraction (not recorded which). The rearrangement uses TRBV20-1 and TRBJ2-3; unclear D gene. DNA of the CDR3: TGCAGTGCCCCACTACTCCGGACCGGAACTAGCACAGATACGCAGTATTTT. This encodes CSAPLLRTGTSTDTQYF.